The 22 T cell receptor beta chains given below trace back to one sample, sequenced in a study of T cell responses to AZD1222 COVID-19 vaccine (dated by TCRdb to the early 2020s). Taken with the paper, the label for time point translates to: baseline before first vaccination. The method behind the library was the immunoSEQ multiplex PCR assay. TCRdb holds this immuneACCESS table with in-frame rearrangements only. Some clones are missing; in checked studies, unresolved V genes explain under half, and the rest has no known cause. Here the sample has tens of thousands of clones; roughly 82% occur a single time. Of the sample, 15% to 20% falls within the top ten clones. This specimen was peripheral blood, taken on day 0 of AZD1222 vaccination. The receptors were sampled from an adult in good health.

The chain uses TRBV5-1 and TRBJ1-6; D is undetermined. Germline V CDR1 and CDR2: SGHRS, YFSETQ. This CDR3 contains 15 residues. V lost 3 bases, J lost 3 bases, and 10 bases lay in between. The CDR3 protein is CASSYQADYNSPLHF. For the CDR3, the DNA is TGCGCCAGCAGCTACCAGGCGGACTATAATTCACCCCTCCACTTT. The complete variable domain, with remaining parts taken from reference TRBV5-1 and TRBJ1-6, reads KAGVTQTPRYLIKTRGQQVTLSCSPISGHRSVSWYQQTPGQGLQFLFEYFSETQRNKGNFPGRFSGRQFSNSRSEMNVSTLELGDSALYLCASSYQADYNSPLHFGNGTRLTVT.

This chain links TRBV6-5 with TRBJ2-1; 10 bases match TRBD2. Looked up from germline, CDR1 is MNHEY and CDR2 is SVGAGI. V shed 2 bases and J 7 bases; nucleotides not matched to a gene: 8. The CDR3 totals 16 residues. The CDR3 region is CASSYGSGRAWNEQFF. DNA for the CDR3: TGTGCCAGCAGTTACGGAAGCGGGAGGGCCTGGAATGAGCAGTTCTTC.

V and J are TRBV7-2 and TRBJ1-1, with D possibly matching TRBD1 (6 bases). CDR1 and CDR2 from the germline V gene are SGHTA and FQGNSA. V lost 5 bases to trimming and J lost 4 bases, with 14 bases between them. The CDR3 extends over 14 amino acids. CDR3 region: CASSGRRGSTEAFF. The DNA for the CDR3 is TGTGCCAGCAGCGGTCGGAGGGGGAGCACTGAAGCTTTCTTT.

The rearrangement joins TRBV4-1 to TRBJ1-5; unclear D gene. The length of the CDR3 is 15 residues. The V and J ends lost 1 base and 0 bases respectively, with 7 bases between them. Germline CDR1 reads MGHRA; CDR2 reads YSYEKL. The CDR3 region has the DNA TGCGCCAGCAGCCAAGCCGGGATTAGCAATCAGCCCCAGCATTTT. This codes for CASSQAGISNQPQHF.

The gene calls are TRBV15 and TRBJ1-2; the D gene is possibly TRBD1 (5 bases). The CDR3 loop spans 16 amino acids. Germline CDR1 LNHNV, CDR2 YYDKDF (reference sequence). Trimming left V 5 bases short and J 8 bases short, with 24 bases between. The CDR3 reads CATSRSSGLQRGGYTF. The CDR3 DNA reads as TGTGCCACCAGCCGTTCCTCCGGGCTCCAAAGGGGCGGCTACACCTTC.

The gene calls are TRBV7-9 and TRBJ2-5, with 14 bases fitting TRBD2. CDR1 is SEHNR, CDR2 FQNEAQ, per germline (reference sequence). Trimming at V came to 5 bases and at J to 5 bases, leaving 7 bases not matched to a gene. The CDR3 contains 16 residues. CDR3 nucleotide sequence: TGTGCCAGCAGCCCGGGGACTAGCGGGAGTTTGGAGACCCAGTACTTC. Its translation: CASSPGTSGSLETQYF.

The chain is built from TRBV5-1 and TRBJ1-4; maybe TRBD1 (5 bases). V was clipped by 4 bases and J by 5 bases, with 12 bases between them. In germline, CDR1 is SGHRS, CDR2 YFSETQ. This CDR3 contains 14 residues. The CDR3: CASSLGTGNEKLFF. CDR3 in DNA: TGCGCCAGCAGCCTAGGGACTGGCAATGAAAAACTGTTTTTT. The whole variable domain, filled in from reference TRBV5-1 and TRBJ1-4, reads KAGVTQTPRYLIKTRGQQVTLSCSPISGHRSVSWYQQTPGQGLQFLFEYFSETQRNKGNFPGRFSGRQFSNSRSEMNVSTLELGDSALYLCASSLGTGNEKLFFGSGTQLSVL.

The rearrangement joins TRBV6-2 or TRBV6-3 to TRBJ1-2; no reliable D call. V lost 5 bases and J 1 base, leaving 8 bases between the germline ends. There are 13 residues in the CDR3. Germline CDR1 is MNHEY and CDR2 is SVGEGT. The CDR3 DNA reads TGTGCCAGCAGTCTCAATTTTAACTATGGCTACACCTTC. Its protein is CASSLNFNYGYTF.

The J gene is TRBJ2-7, the V gene TRBV10-2; 10 bases are a match to TRBD2. CDR3 length: 14 residues. Per germline, CDR1 WSHSY and CDR2 SAAADI. Trimming removed 11 bases from V and 4 bases from J; junction bases left unmatched: 11. CDR3 residues: CASAVTSGIYEQYF. The CDR3 DNA reads as TGCGCCTCAGCTGTAACTAGCGGGATATACGAGCAGTACTTC.

The V and J genes are TRBV7-9 and TRBJ2-7; D may match TRBD1 or TRBD2 (5 bases each). Germline V gene data show CDR1 as SEHNR and CDR2 as FQNEAQ (reference sequence). The CDR3 has 14 amino acids. V gave up 5 bases and J gave up 0 bases, with 11 bases separating them. CDR3 in amino acids: CASSIRGTSYEQYF. DNA of the CDR3: TGTGCCAGCAGCATTAGAGGGACCTCCTACGAGCAGTACTTC.

This clone occurred a few times. The J gene is TRBJ2-6, the V gene TRBV19, with D possibly TRBD1 on 6 matching bases. Germline CDR1 and CDR2: LNHDA and SQIVND (reference sequence). V was pared by 7 bases and J by 4 bases, with 23 bases between. The CDR3 extends over 18 amino acids. This chain's CDR3 is CASIPPPGHRSGANVLTF. CDR3 nucleotides: TGTGCCAGTATCCCGCCTCCGGGACATCGGTCCGGGGCCAACGTCCTGACTTTC.

The CDR3 nucleotides are TGCAGCGTCGATCTGGGGGGACTAGCGGGAGGACAAGAGCAGTTCTTC. Translated, it gives CSVDLGGLAGGQEQFF. The chain carries TRBV29-1 and TRBJ2-1; 15 bases line up with TRBD2. The germline V gene has CDR1 SQVTM and CDR2 ANQGSEA. CDR3 length equals 16 residues. V lost 6 bases to trimming and J lost 10 bases; unmatched junction nucleotides: 13.

This chain connects TRBV11-2 to TRBJ2-1, with D hard to call. The CDR3 has 15 amino acids. V shed 0 bases and J shed 4 bases, with 10 bases lying between them. Germline V gene data show CDR1 as SGHAT and CDR2 as FQNNGV. The CDR3: CASSLEPQGYNEQFF. The DNA of the CDR3 is TGTGCCAGCAGCTTAGAGCCCCAAGGTTACAATGAGCAGTTCTTC. Using reference TRBV11-2 and TRBJ2-1 for the parts outside the CDR3, the full variable domain is EAGVAQSPRYKIIEKRQSVAFWCNPISGHATLYWYQQILGQGPKLLIQFQNNGVVDDSQLPKDRFSAERLKGVDSTLKIQPAKLEDSAVYLCASSLEPQGYNEQFFGPGTRLTVL.

This rearrangement joins TRBV25-1 to TRBJ2-1; D ambiguous. V was shortened by 4 bases and J by 7 bases, with 2 bases between the two germline ends. This CDR3 has 10 amino acids. Germline V gene data show CDR1 as MGHDK and CDR2 as SYGVNS. The CDR3 region is CASSGNEQFF. The CDR3 nucleotides read TGTGCCAGCAGTGGGAATGAGCAGTTCTTC.

The chain has TRBV6-5 and TRBJ2-5; TRBD2 aligns across 7 bases. Germline CDR1 is MNHEY and CDR2 is SVGAGI. The junction had 1 base not matched to a gene; V was cut back by 4 bases and J by 2 bases. This CDR3 has 13 amino acids. CDR3 DNA sequence: TGTGCCAGCAGTTGGACTAGGCAAGAGACCCAGTACTTC. The encoded protein is CASSWTRQETQYF.

This clone was recorded once. This chain joins TRBV7-2 and TRBJ2-5; no clear D gene. The CDR3 length is 14 residues. V was cut by 0 bases and J by 7 bases, with 12 bases left in between. CDR1 and CDR2 from the germline V gene are SGHTA and FQGNSA. CDR3 bases: TGTGCCAGCAGCTTAGCGCATCCCTCCGGGACCCAGTACTTC. Amino acids: CASSLAHPSGTQYF. Based on the CDR3 plus reference TRBV7-2 and TRBJ2-5, the full variable domain is GAGVSQSPSNKVTEKGKDVELRCDPISGHTALYWYRQSLGQGLEFLIYFQGNSAPDKSGLPSDRFSAERTGGSVSTLTIQRTQQEDSAVYLCASSLAHPSGTQYFGPGTRLLVL.

V and J are TRBV29-1 and TRBJ2-1; D is unresolved. Trimming cost V 7 bases and J 8 bases, with 15 bases left between them. Germline lookup yields CDR1 SQVTM and CDR2 ANQGSEA. The CDR3 contains 12 residues. The CDR3 DNA sequence: TGCAGCGCTTCCGATGGGCGGCATGAGCAGTTCTTC. Protein product: CSASDGRHEQFF.

In this sample, this clone turned up once. V gene TRBV7-2 combines with J gene TRBJ2-5; tentatively, D is TRBD2 (6 bases). The CDR3 is 14 residues long. Trimming took off 3 bases at V and 5 bases at J, with 13 bases between the two ends. The germline gives CDR1 SGHTA, CDR2 FQGNSA. The CDR3 sequence is CASSLSPGRETQYF. The CDR3 DNA sequence: TGTGCCAGCAGCTTGTCCCCAGGGAGGGAGACCCAGTACTTC.

The rearrangement links TRBV10-3 to TRBJ2-7; TRBD2 matches at 7 bases. Germline assignment: CDR1 ENHRY and CDR2 SYGVKD. CDR3 size: 14 residues. Trimming at V came to 11 bases and at J to 2 bases, leaving 12 bases not matched to a gene. CDR3 sequence: CAASLAGVTYEQYF. The DNA of the CDR3 is TGTGCCGCCTCACTGGCGGGAGTAACCTACGAGCAGTACTTC.

This chain joins TRBV11-3 and TRBJ2-4, with D unclear. CDR3 length: 13 residues. The germline CDR1 and CDR2 sequences are SGHNT and YENEEA. Trimming stripped 1 base from V and 7 bases from J, with 8 bases between. CDR3 sequence (DNA): TGTGCCAGCAGCTTAGGTCAGGCCAACATTCAGTACTTC. This codes for CASSLGQANIQYF. Based on the CDR3 plus reference TRBV11-3 and TRBJ2-4, the full variable domain is EAGVVQSPRYKIIEKKQPVAFWCNPISGHNTLYWYLQNLGQGPELLIRYENEEAVDDSQLPKDRFSAERLKGVDSTLKIQPAELGDSAVYLCASSLGQANIQYFGAGTRLSVL.

The rearrangement uses TRBV6-5 and TRBJ1-1; no definite D call. The V gene's germline CDR1 is MNHEY and CDR2 SVGAGI. The CDR3 sequence is 13 residues long. V lost 7 bases and J lost 1, with 10 bases in between. The CDR3 loop reads CASTKESNTEAFF. The DNA for the CDR3 is TGTGCCAGCACGAAGGAGTCGAACACTGAAGCTTTCTTT.

This chain joins TRBV7-3 and TRBJ2-2; no clear D. The germline V gene encodes CDR1 SGHTA and CDR2 FQGTGA. This CDR3 region has 15 residues. V was cut by 3 bases and J by 0 bases, with 8 bases left in between. CDR3 region: CASSFGGANTGELFF. For the CDR3, the DNA is TGTGCCAGCAGCTTTGGTGGGGCGAACACCGGGGAGCTGTTTTTT.